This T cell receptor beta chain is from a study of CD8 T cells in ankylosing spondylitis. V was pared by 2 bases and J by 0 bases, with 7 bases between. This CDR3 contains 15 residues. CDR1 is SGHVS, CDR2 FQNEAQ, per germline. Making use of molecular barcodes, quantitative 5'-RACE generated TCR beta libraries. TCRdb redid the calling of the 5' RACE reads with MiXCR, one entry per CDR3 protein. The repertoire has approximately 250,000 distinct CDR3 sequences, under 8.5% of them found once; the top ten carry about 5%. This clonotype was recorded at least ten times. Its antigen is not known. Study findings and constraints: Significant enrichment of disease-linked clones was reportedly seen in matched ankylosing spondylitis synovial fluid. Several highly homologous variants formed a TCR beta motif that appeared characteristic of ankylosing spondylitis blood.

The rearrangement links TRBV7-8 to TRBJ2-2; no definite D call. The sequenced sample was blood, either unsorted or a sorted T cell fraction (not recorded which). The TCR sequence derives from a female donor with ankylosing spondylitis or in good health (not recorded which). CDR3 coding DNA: TGTGCCAGCAGCTTACGATCCGCGAACACCGGGGAGCTGTTTTTT. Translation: CASSLRSANTGELFF.